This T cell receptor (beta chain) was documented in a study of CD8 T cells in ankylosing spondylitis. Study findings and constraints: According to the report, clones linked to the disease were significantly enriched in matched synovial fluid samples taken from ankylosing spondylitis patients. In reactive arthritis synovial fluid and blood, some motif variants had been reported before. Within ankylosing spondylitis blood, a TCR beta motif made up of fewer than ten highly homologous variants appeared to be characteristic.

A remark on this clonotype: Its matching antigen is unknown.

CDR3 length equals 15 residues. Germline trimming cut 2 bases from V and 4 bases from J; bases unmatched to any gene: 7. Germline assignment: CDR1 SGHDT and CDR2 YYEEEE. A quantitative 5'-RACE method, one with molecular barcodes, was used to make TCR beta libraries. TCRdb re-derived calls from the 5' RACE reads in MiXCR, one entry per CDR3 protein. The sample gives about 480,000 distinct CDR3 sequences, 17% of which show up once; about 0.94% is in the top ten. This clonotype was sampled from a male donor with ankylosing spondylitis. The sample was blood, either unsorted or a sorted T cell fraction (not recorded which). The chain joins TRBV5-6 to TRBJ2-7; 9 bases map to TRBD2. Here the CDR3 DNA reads TGTGCCAGCAGCTTAGGGGGACTAGCCGCTTACGAGCAGTACTTC. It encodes CASSLGGLAAYEQYF. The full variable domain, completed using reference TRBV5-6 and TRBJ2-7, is DAGVTQSPTHLIKTRGQQVTLRCSPKSGHDTVSWYQQALGQGPQFIFQYYEEEERQRGNFPDRFSGHQFPNYSSELNVNALLLGDSALYLCASSLGGLAAYEQYFGPGTRLTVT.